The next 4 T cell receptor beta chains were all read from a single sample in a study of cytomegalovirus exposure and HLA in healthy donors. A multiplex PCR was run with 60 Vbeta primers and 13 Jbeta primers. The method was immunoSEQ multiplex PCR; TCRdb's version includes in-frame clones alone and lacks a portion of them. This table holds approximately 200,000 clones, around three quarters found once. Sequenced sample: PBMCs. The receptors were gathered from a man between 40 and 49 years old in good health and CMV-seronegative.

This chain links TRBV28 with TRBJ2-1; tentatively, D is TRBD1 (6 bases). This CDR3 has 14 amino acids. The germline CDR1 and CDR2 sequences are MDHEN and SYDVKM. The V and J ends lost 8 bases and 4 bases respectively, with 15 bases between them. CDR3 DNA: TGTGCCAGCGCTCCATGGGGGCAATACAATGAGCAGTTCTTC. Protein product: CASAPWGQYNEQFF.

The chain's CDR3 is CAISTTTGRNEQFF. The CDR3 bases are TGTGCCATCAGTACTACGACAGGGAGGAATGAGCAGTTCTTC. V and J are TRBV10-3 and TRBJ2-1; tentatively, D is TRBD1 (7 bases). The CDR3 length is 14 residues. Germline V lookup: CDR1 ENHRY, CDR2 SYGVKD. Trimming left V 5 bases short and J 7 bases short, with 15 bases between.

The sample holds a few counts of this clone. V is TRBV2 and J is TRBJ1-1; D is undetermined. Germline-derived CDR1 and CDR2 are SNHLY and FYNNEI. The CDR3 is made up of 11 amino acids. V was cut by 6 bases and J by 7 bases, with 9 bases left in between. Written as DNA, the CDR3 is TGTGCCAGCAGATCCTTCCTTGAAGCTTTCTTT. It yields the protein CASRSFLEAFF.

This chain joins TRBV19 and TRBJ2-2, with D perhaps TRBD1 (5 bases). The CDR3 runs 15 residues. V lost 8 bases to trimming and J lost 3 bases, with 16 bases between them. Germline CDR1 is LNHDA and CDR2 is SQIVND (reference sequence). As DNA, the CDR3 is TGTGCCAGTTCTGTCAGGGCGATCGACACCGGGGAGCTGTTTTTT. Translated: CASSVRAIDTGELFF.